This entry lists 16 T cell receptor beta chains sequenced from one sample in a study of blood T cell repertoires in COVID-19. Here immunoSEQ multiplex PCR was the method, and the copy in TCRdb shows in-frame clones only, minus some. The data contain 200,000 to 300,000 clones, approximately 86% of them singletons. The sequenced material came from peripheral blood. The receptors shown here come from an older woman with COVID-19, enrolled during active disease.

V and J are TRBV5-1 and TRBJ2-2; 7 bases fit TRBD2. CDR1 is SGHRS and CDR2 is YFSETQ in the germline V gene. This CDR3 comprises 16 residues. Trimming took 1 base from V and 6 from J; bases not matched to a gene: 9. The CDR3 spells CASSLSGGRRSGELFF. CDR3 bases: TGCGCCAGCAGCTTGAGTGGCGGGAGACGGTCCGGGGAGCTGTTTTTT.

For the CDR3, the DNA is TGTGCCAGCAGTCCAGCCGGGACACCTCGAGAGACCCAGTACTTC. Translated, it gives CASSPAGTPRETQYF. The genes are TRBV6-2 or TRBV6-3 and TRBJ2-5; weak D call: TRBD1 (6 bases). The length of the CDR3 is 15 residues. Trimming stripped 5 bases from V and 4 bases from J, with 17 bases between. Per the germline V gene, CDR1 is MNHEY and CDR2 is SVGEGT.

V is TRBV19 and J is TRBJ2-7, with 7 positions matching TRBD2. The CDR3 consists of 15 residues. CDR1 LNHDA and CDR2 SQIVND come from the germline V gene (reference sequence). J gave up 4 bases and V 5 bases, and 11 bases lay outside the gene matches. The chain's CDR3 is CASSAGTAGDYEQYF. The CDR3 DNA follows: TGTGCCAGTAGTGCCGGGACGGCGGGAGATTACGAGCAGTACTTC.

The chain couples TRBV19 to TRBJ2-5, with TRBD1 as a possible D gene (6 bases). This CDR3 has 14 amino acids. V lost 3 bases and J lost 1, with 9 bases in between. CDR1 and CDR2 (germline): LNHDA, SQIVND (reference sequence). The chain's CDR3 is CASSIGQSQETQYF. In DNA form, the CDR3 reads TGTGCCAGTAGTATCGGACAGTCCCAAGAGACCCAGTACTTC.

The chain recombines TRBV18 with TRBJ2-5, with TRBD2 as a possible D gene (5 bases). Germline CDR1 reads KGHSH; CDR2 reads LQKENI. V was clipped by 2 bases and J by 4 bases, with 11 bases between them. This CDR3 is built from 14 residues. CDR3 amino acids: CASSPGAGGETQYF. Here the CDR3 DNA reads TGTGCCAGCTCACCAGGCGCGGGCGGAGAGACCCAGTACTTC.

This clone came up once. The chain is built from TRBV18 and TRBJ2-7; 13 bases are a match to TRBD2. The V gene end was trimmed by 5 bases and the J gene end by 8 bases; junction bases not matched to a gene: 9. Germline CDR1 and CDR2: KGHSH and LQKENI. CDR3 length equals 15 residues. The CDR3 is CASSVGTSGNLKQYF. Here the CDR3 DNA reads TGTGCCAGCTCAGTAGGGACTAGCGGGAACCTGAAGCAGTACTTC.

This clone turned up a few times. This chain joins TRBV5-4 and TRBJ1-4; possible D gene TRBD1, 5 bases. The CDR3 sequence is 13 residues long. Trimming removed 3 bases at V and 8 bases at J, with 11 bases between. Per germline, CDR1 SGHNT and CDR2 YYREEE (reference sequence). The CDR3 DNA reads TGTGCCAGCAGCTGGGGGGGATCGGAAAAACTGTTTTTT. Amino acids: CASSWGGSEKLFF.

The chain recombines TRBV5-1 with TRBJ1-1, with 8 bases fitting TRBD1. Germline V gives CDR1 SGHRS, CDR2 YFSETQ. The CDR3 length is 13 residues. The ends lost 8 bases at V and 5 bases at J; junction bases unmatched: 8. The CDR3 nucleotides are TGCGCCAGTACCGGGACAGGTGTAACTGAAGCTTTCTTT. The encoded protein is CASTGTGVTEAFF.

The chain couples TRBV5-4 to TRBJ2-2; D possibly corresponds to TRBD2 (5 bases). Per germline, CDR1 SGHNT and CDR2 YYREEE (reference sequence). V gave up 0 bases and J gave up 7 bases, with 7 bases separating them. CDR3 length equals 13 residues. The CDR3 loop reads CASSLVSGGELFF. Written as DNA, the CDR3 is TGTGCCAGCAGCTTGGTAAGCGGCGGGGAGCTGTTTTTT.

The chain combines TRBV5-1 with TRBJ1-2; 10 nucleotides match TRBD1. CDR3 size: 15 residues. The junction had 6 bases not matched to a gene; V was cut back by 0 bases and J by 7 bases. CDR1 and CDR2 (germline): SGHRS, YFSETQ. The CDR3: CASSLGQGARTGYTF. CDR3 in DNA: TGCGCCAGCAGCTTGGGACAGGGGGCCCGAACTGGCTACACCTTC.

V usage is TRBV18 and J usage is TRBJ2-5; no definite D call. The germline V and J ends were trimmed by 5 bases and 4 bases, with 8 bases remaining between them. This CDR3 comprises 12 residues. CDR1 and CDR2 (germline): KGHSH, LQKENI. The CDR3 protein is CASSYAAETQYF. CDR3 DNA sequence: TGTGCCAGCTCATATGCGGCAGAGACCCAGTACTTC. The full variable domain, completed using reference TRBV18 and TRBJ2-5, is NAGVMQNPRHLVRRRGQEARLRCSPMKGHSHVYWYRQLPEEGLKFMVYLQKENIIDESGMPKERFSAEFPKEGPSILRIQQVVRGDSAAYFCASSYAAETQYFGPGTRLLVL.

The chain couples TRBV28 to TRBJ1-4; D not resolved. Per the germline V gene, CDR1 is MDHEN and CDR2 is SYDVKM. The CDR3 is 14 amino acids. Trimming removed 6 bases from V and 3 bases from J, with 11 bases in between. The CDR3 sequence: CASSLQSPNEKLFF. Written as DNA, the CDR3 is TGTGCCAGCAGCTTACAGTCGCCTAATGAAAAACTGTTTTTT.

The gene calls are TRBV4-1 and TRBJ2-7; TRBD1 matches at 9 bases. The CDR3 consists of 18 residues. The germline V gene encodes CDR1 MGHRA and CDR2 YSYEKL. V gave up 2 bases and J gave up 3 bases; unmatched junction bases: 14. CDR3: CASSQTTGGLDSFYEQYF. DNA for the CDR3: TGCGCCAGCAGCCAAACGACAGGGGGTCTCGACTCTTTCTACGAGCAGTACTTC.

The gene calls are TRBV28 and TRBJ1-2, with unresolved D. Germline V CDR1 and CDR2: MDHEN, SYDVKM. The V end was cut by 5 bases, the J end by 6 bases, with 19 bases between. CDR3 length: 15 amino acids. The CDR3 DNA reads TGTGCCAGCAGTCTCCCGTTGCCCCGAACGGATGGCTACACCTTC. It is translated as CASSLPLPRTDGYTF.

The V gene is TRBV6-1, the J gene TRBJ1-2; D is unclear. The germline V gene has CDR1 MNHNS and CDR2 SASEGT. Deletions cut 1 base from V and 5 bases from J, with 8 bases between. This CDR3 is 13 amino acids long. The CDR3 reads CASSEVADYGYTF. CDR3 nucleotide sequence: TGTGCCAGCAGTGAAGTGGCAGATTATGGCTACACCTTC.

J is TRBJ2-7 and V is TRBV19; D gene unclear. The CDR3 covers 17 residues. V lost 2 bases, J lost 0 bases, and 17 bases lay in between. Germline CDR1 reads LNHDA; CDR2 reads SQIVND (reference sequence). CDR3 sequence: CASSIIGSISPSYEQYF. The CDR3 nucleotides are TGTGCCAGTAGTATAATCGGGTCCATATCACCCTCCTACGAGCAGTACTTC.